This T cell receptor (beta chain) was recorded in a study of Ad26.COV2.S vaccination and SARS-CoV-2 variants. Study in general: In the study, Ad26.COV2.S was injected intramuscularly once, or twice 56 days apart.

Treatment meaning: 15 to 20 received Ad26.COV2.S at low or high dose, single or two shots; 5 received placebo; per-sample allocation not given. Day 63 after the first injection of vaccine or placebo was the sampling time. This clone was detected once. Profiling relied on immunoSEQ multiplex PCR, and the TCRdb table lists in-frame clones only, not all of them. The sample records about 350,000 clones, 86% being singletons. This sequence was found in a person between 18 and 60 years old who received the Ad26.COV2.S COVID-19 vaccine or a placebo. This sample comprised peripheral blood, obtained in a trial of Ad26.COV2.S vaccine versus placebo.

The CDR3 DNA is TGTGCCAGCTCACGGACGGACTCTACAGATACGCAGTATTTT. Its translation: CASSRTDSTDTQYF. This rearrangement joins TRBV18 to TRBJ2-3; the D gene is possibly TRBD2 (5 bases). The CDR3 has 14 residues. Trimming took off 4 bases at V and 3 bases at J, with 11 bases between the two ends. Germline CDR1 and CDR2: KGHSH and LQKENI.